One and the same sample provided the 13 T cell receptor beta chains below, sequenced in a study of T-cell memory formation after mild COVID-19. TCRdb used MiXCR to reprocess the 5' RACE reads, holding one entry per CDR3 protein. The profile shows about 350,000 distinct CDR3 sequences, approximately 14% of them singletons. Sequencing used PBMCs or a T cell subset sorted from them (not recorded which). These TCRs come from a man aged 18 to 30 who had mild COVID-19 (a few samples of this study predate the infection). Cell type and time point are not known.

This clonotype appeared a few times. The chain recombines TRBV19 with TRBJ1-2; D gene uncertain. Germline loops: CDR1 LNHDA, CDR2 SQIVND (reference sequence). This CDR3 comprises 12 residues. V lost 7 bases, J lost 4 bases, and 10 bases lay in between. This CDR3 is CASTPPSYGYTF. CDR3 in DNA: TGTGCCAGTACCCCGCCGTCCTATGGCTACACCTTC. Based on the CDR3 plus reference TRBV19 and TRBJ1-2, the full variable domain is DGGITQSPKYLFRKEGQNVTLSCEQNLNHDAMYWYRQDPGQGLRLIYYSQIVNDFQKGDIAEGYSVSREKKESFPLTVTSAQKNPTAFYLCASTPPSYGYTFGSGTRLTVV.

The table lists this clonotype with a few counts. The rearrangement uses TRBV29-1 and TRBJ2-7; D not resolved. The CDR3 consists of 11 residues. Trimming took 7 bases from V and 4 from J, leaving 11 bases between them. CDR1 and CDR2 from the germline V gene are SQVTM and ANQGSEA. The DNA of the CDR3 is TGCAGCGCCGCCCGAGATTACGAGCAGTACTTC. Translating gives CSAARDYEQYF.

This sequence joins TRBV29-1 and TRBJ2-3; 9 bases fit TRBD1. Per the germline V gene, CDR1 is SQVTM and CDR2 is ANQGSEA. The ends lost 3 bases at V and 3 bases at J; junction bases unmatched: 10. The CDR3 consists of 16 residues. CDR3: CSVEETSGTGTDTQYF. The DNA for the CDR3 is TGCAGCGTTGAGGAAACTTCAGGGACAGGGACAGATACGCAGTATTTT.

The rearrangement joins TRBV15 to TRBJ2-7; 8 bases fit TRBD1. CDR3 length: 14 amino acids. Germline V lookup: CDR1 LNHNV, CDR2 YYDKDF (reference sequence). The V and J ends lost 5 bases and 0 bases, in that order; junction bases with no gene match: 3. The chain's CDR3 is CATSPGTGSYEQYF. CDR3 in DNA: TGTGCCACCAGCCCCGGGACAGGCTCCTACGAGCAGTACTTC.

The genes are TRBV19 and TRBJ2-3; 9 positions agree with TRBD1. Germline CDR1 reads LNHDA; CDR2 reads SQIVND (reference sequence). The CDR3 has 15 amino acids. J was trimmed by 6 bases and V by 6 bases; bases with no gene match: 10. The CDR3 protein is CASRRPGQGSDTQYF. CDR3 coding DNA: TGTGCCAGTAGGAGACCGGGACAGGGTTCGGATACGCAGTATTTT.

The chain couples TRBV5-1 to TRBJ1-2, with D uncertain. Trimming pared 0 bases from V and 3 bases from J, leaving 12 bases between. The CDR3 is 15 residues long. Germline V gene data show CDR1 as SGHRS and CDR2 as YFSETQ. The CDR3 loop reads CASSLAPTSDYGYTF. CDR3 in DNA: TGCGCCAGCAGCTTGGCCCCGACCTCTGACTATGGCTACACCTTC.

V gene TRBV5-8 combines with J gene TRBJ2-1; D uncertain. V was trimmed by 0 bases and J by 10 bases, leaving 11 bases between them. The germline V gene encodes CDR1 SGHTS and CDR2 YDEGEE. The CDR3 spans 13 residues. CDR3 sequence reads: CASSLAVGKEQFF. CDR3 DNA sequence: TGTGCCAGCAGCTTGGCCGTCGGAAAGGAGCAGTTCTTC.

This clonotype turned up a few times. The CDR3 loop is CASSSVTGVSIYGYTF. The CDR3 DNA follows: TGTGCCAGCAGCTCGGTGACAGGGGTGTCCATCTATGGCTACACCTTC. The chain recombines TRBV5-6 with TRBJ1-2, with 8 bases that match TRBD1. Germline CDR1 is SGHDT and CDR2 is YYEEEE. The CDR3 sequence is 16 residues long. Unmatched junction bases numbered 11, after V lost 3 bases and J lost 4 bases.

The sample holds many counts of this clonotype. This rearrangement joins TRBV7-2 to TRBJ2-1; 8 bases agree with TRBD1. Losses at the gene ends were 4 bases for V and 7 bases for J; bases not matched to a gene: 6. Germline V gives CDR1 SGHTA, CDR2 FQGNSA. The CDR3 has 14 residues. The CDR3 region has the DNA TGTGCCAGCAGCTCATGGACAGGGCAGAATGAGCAGTTCTTC. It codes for CASSSWTGQNEQFF.

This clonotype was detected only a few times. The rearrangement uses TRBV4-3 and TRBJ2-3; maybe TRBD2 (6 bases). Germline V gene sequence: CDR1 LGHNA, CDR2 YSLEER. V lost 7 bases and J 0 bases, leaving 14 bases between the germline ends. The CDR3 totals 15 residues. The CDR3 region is CASNDPGLSTDTQYF. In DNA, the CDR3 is TGCGCCAGCAATGATCCGGGACTGAGCACAGATACGCAGTATTTT.

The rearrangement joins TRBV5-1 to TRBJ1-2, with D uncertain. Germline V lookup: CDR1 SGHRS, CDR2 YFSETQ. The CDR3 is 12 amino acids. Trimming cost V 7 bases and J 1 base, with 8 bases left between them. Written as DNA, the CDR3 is TGCGCCAGCGCAGATCGTAACTATGGCTACACCTTC. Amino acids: CASADRNYGYTF.

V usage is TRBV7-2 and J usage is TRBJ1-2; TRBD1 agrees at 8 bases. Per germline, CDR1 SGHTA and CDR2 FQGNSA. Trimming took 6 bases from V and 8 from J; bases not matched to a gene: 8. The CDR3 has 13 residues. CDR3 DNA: TGTGCCAGCAGAAAGACAGGGGTGGAAGGCTACACCTTC. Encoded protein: CASRKTGVEGYTF.

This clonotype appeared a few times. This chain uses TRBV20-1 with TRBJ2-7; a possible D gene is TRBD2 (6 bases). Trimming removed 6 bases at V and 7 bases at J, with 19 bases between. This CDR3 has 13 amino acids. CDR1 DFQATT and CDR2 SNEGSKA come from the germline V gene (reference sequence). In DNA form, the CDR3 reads TGCAGTGCCACAAGGGCGGGGCTTCTAGAGCAGTACGTC. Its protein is CSATRAGLLEQYV.